The rows below give T cell receptor beta chains drawn from one sample of a study of blood T cell repertoires in COVID-19. Data came from immunoSEQ multiplex PCR; TCRdb stores just in-frame clones and leaves some out. This table has some 150,000 clones, about four fifths appearing once. The sample taken for sequencing was PBMCs or T cells enriched from blood (not recorded which). All receptors derive from a woman aged 18-29 years who had been exposed to COVID-19. Each CDR3 is given with its conserved first and last residue. The D gene is left open where the match is weak. Rows give clone size only sometimes, using once, few, many, or a class for an expanded clone.

d_call	j_call	clone_size	v_call	cdr3_nt	cdr3_aa
NA	TRBJ1-1	once	TRBV5-1	TGCGCCAGCAGCTCGACCGGGACTCAGAACACTGAAGCTTTCTTT	CASSSTGTQNTEAFF
NA	TRBJ1-1	NA	TRBV30	TGTGCCTGGAGTATGGGGGGGGTAGCTTTCTTT	CAWSMGGVAFF
NA	TRBJ2-7	NA	TRBV25-1	TGTGCCAGCAGTGGCCTTAGGGGCACCTCCTACGAGCAGTACTTC	CASSGLRGTSYEQYF
TRBD2	TRBJ2-1	once	TRBV7-9	TGTGCCAGCAGCTTAGGTTTGCTAGCGGGATTTAGCTTCGATGAGCAGTTCTTC	CASSLGLLAGFSFDEQFF
NA	TRBJ1-6	NA	TRBV9	TGTGCCAGCAGCGTAGCAGGCAGCAATTCACCCCTCCACTTT	CASSVAGSNSPLHF
NA	TRBJ1-1	NA	TRBV28	TGTGCCAGCAGGGAGGGGAACACTGAAGCTTTCTTT	CASREGNTEAFF
NA	TRBJ2-1	NA	TRBV10-3	TGTGCCATCAGTAGGGCGGGTAACAATGAGCAGTTCTTC	CAISRAGNNEQFF
TRBD1	TRBJ1-1	NA	TRBV6-1	TGTGCCAGCAGTGAAGGGACAGGAGGGTTAGCTTTCTTT	CASSEGTGGLAFF
NA	TRBJ2-7	NA	TRBV4-2	TGTGCCAGCAGCCAAGTTTCGTCCCTGGAGCAGTACTTC	CASSQVSSLEQYF
NA	TRBJ2-1	NA	TRBV27	TGTGCCAGCAGTTCAGCGGGCCACGAGCAGTTCTTC	CASSSAGHEQFF
TRBD1	TRBJ2-7	NA	TRBV3-1/TRBV3-2	TGTGCCAGCAGCCACCCCGGACAGGGGGCTACTCTCTCCTACGAGCAGTACTTC	CASSHPGQGATLSYEQYF